One sample yielded the 18 T cell receptor beta chains listed below, sequenced in a study of T cell responses to AZD1222 COVID-19 vaccine. Some clones are missing from TCRdb's copy, which holds only in-frame ones; the method was immunoSEQ multiplex PCR. The sample shows over 85,000 clones, roughly 89% of them seen only once. The source was peripheral blood, collected 28 days after the second AZD1222 dose. All receptors come from an adult who received the AZD1222 COVID-19 vaccine.

The chain recombines TRBV5-6 with TRBJ1-3; D unresolved. Germline V gene lookup returns CDR1 SGHDT and CDR2 YYEEEE. V was clipped by 4 bases and J by 4 bases, with 18 bases between them. This CDR3 region has 16 residues. The DNA of the CDR3 is TGTGCCAGCAGCGGACCCGCGGCTAGGACGGGAAACACCATATATTTT. Amino acids: CASSGPAARTGNTIYF.

The V gene is TRBV4-1, the J gene TRBJ1-5; D remains ambiguous. This CDR3 spans 14 amino acids. The germline V and J ends were trimmed by 0 bases and 9 bases, with 12 bases remaining between them. CDR1 is MGHRA, CDR2 YSYEKL, per germline. CDR3 DNA sequence: TGCGCCAGCAGCCAAGAGTTCGCGCCGATGCCCCAGCATTTT. Its translation is CASSQEFAPMPQHF.

CDR3 loop: CASSFRARTDTQYF. The DNA for the CDR3 is TGTGCCAGCAGTTTCCGGGCCCGCACAGATACGCAGTATTTT. The genes are TRBV27 and TRBJ2-3, with no clear D. This CDR3 has 14 amino acids. Trimming left V 3 bases short and J 1 base short, with 8 bases between. CDR1 and CDR2 (germline): MNHEY, SMNVEV (reference sequence).

This chain joins TRBV6-1 and TRBJ1-6, with D possibly matching TRBD1 (6 bases). The CDR3 sequence is 14 residues long. The germline V gene encodes CDR1 MNHNS and CDR2 SASEGT. V gave up 1 base and J gave up 8 bases, with 9 bases separating them. The DNA of the CDR3 is TGTGCCAGCAGTGAAGAACAGGGACATTCACCCCTCCACTTT. Its protein is CASSEEQGHSPLHF.

CDR3 in amino acids: CASSGERRAYGYTF. The CDR3 bases are TGTGCCAGCAGTGGAGAGAGGCGCGCATATGGCTACACCTTC. The chain links TRBV2 to TRBJ1-2; D unresolved. The ends were cut back, 4 bases at V and 5 bases at J, with 14 bases in the middle. The CDR3 has 14 residues. The germline V gene has CDR1 SNHLY and CDR2 FYNNEI. The whole variable domain, remainder taken from reference TRBV2 and TRBJ1-2, is EPEVTQTPSHQVTQMGQEVILRCVPISNHLYFYWYRQILGQKVEFLVSFYNNEISEKSEIFDDQFSVERPDGSNFTLKIRSTKLEDSAMYFCASSGERRAYGYTFGSGTRLTVV.

The chain has TRBV19 and TRBJ1-2, with D uncertain. Trimming removed 2 bases from V and 4 bases from J, with 5 bases in between. The CDR3 is 12 residues long. The germline CDR1 and CDR2 sequences are LNHDA and SQIVND (reference sequence). CDR3 protein: CASSILTYGYTF. In DNA, the CDR3 is TGTGCCAGTAGTATATTGACCTATGGCTACACCTTC.

The CDR3 spells CASSLASTEQYF. In nucleotides, the CDR3 is TGTGCCAGCAGCTTAGCTAGCACCGAGCAGTACTTC. The J gene is TRBJ2-7, the V gene TRBV13, with D perhaps TRBD2 (5 bases). Germline-derived CDR1 and CDR2 are PRHDT and FYEKMQ (reference sequence). The CDR3 loop spans 12 amino acids. V dropped 1 base and J dropped 6 bases, with 7 bases sitting between them.

V gene TRBV4-1 combines with J gene TRBJ1-1; 8 positions match TRBD1. CDR1 and CDR2 (germline): MGHRA, YSYEKL. CDR3 length: 18 residues. The V segment lost 4 bases and the J segment 5 bases; nucleotides outside the gene matches: 18. The CDR3 nucleotides read TGCGCCAGCAGCCTTATATCCGGGACAGGAGAGAAGGAAACTGAAGCTTTCTTT. Protein: CASSLISGTGEKETEAFF.

The chain joins TRBV30 to TRBJ1-5, with D perhaps TRBD1 (5 bases). CDR1 is GTSNPN and CDR2 is SVGIG in the germline V gene (reference sequence). The CDR3 is made up of 14 amino acids. Trimming removed 5 bases from V and 1 base from J, with 12 bases in between. The CDR3 region has the DNA TGTGCCTGGGAGGGGAAGGTCAGCAATCAGCCCCAGCATTTT. It yields the protein CAWEGKVSNQPQHF.

This chain connects TRBV5-4 to TRBJ1-2; 7 nucleotides line up with TRBD1. Trimming removed 4 bases from V and 7 bases from J; junction bases left unmatched: 13. The CDR3 totals 15 residues. The V gene's germline CDR1 is SGHNT and CDR2 YYREEE (reference sequence). The CDR3 is CASSVTGTDWGGYTF. In DNA form, the CDR3 reads TGTGCCAGCAGCGTCACCGGGACAGATTGGGGTGGCTACACCTTC.

V and J are TRBV19 and TRBJ1-5, with a weak D call TRBD1 (5 bases). This CDR3 region has 16 residues. Germline values: CDR1 LNHDA, CDR2 SQIVND (reference sequence). V was shortened by 8 bases and J by 1 base, with 18 bases between the two germline ends. The CDR3 loop reads CASANQGARSNQPQHF. The CDR3 nucleotides read TGTGCCAGTGCTAACCAAGGGGCCAGGAGCAATCAGCCCCAGCATTTT.

Written as DNA, the CDR3 is TGTGCCAGCAGTGATCCGCGCAGGGCTGGAAACACCATATATTTT. It codes for CASSDPRRAGNTIYF. The genes are TRBV2 and TRBJ1-3; D perhaps matches TRBD1 (5 bases). The CDR3 is 15 amino acids. The V end was cut by 3 bases, the J end by 2 bases, with 11 bases between. CDR1 and CDR2 (germline): SNHLY, FYNNEI. Supplemented by reference TRBV2 and TRBJ1-3, the full variable domain reads EPEVTQTPSHQVTQMGQEVILRCVPISNHLYFYWYRQILGQKVEFLVSFYNNEISEKSEIFDDQFSVERPDGSNFTLKIRSTKLEDSAMYFCASSDPRRAGNTIYFGEGSWLTVV.

The count of this clone is one. This chain links TRBV5-5 with TRBJ1-2; 8 nucleotides agree with TRBD1. The germline V gene encodes CDR1 SGHKS and CDR2 YYEKEE (reference sequence). V was pared by 0 bases and J by 7 bases, with 5 bases of the junction left unmatched. This CDR3 region has 14 residues. The CDR3 here is CASSLEGTGLGYTF. The CDR3 region has the DNA TGTGCCAGCAGCTTGGAGGGGACAGGTCTTGGCTACACCTTC.

The V gene is TRBV19, the J gene TRBJ2-7; no clear D. The V gene lost 7 bases and the J gene lost 6 bases, with 19 bases spanning the gap. Germline CDR1 is LNHDA and CDR2 is SQIVND (reference sequence). This CDR3 spans 14 amino acids. CDR3 residues: CASNLGGRSGEQYF. As DNA, the CDR3 is TGTGCCAGTAACCTCGGTGGCAGGTCTGGCGAGCAGTACTTC.

The chain combines TRBV5-1 with TRBJ2-7, with TRBD2 as a possible D gene (5 bases). The CDR3 contains 17 residues. Germline V gives CDR1 SGHRS, CDR2 YFSETQ. Trimming took off 0 bases at V and 3 bases at J, with 19 bases between the two ends. The CDR3 sequence: CASSLVGLELHLYEQYF. The CDR3 DNA follows: TGCGCCAGCAGCTTGGTTGGACTGGAACTCCATCTCTACGAGCAGTACTTC.

J is TRBJ1-4 and V is TRBV4-1; the D gene is possibly TRBD1 (6 bases). This CDR3 is 15 amino acids long. Per the germline V gene, CDR1 is MGHRA and CDR2 is YSYEKL. V lost 0 bases to trimming and J lost 2 bases, with 7 bases between them. CDR3 sequence (DNA): TGCGCCAGCAGCCAAGATCAGGGGACTAATGAAAAACTGTTTTTT. Translating it yields CASSQDQGTNEKLFF.

The chain has TRBV27 and TRBJ1-3; D might be TRBD1 (6 bases). This CDR3 has 16 amino acids. Trimming pared 4 bases from V and 3 bases from J, leaving 16 bases between. Germline V lookup: CDR1 MNHEY, CDR2 SMNVEV (reference sequence). The CDR3 DNA follows: TGTGCCAGCAGTTCGGGGCAGGGGCGAGGTGGAAACACCATATATTTT. The encoded protein is CASSSGQGRGGNTIYF.

This chain uses TRBV7-9 with TRBJ2-3, with TRBD1 matching over 9 bases. J was trimmed by 11 bases and V by 4 bases; bases with no gene match: 4. The CDR3 is made up of 12 amino acids. CDR1 and CDR2 (germline): SEHNR, FQNEAQ (reference sequence). The CDR3 nucleotides read TGTGCCAGCAGCTCCACGGGACAGGGGCAGTATTTT. Encoded protein: CASSSTGQGQYF. The whole variable domain, remainder taken from reference TRBV7-9 and TRBJ2-3, is DTGVSQNPRHKITKRGQNVTFRCDPISEHNRLYWYRQTLGQGPEFLTYFQNEAQLEKSRLLSDRFSAERPKGSFSTLEIQRTEQGDSAMYLCASSSTGQGQYFGPGTRLTVL.